This entry lists 6 T cell receptor beta chains sequenced from one sample in a study of cytomegalovirus exposure and HLA in healthy donors. Primers: 60 Vbeta forward and 13 Jbeta reverse. The table came from immunoSEQ multiplex PCR; TCRdb's copy has only in-frame clones and leaves some out. The sample records under 250,000 clones, 76% being singletons. The source material was PBMCs. All receptors derive from a man aged 18-30 years in good health and CMV-seronegative.

The chain recombines TRBV2 with TRBJ2-2; TRBD1 matches at 8 bases. Per germline, CDR1 SNHLY and CDR2 FYNNEI. The CDR3 is 15 residues long. Trimming took 4 bases from V and 4 from J; bases not matched to a gene: 5. The CDR3 DNA reads as TGTGCCAGCAGTGTGGAGGACAGGGCCACCGGGGAGCTGTTTTTT. Protein product: CASSVEDRATGELFF.

This chain joins TRBV9 and TRBJ2-7; TRBD1 matches at 8 bases. Germline V CDR1 and CDR2: SGDLS, YYNGEE. There are 12 residues in the CDR3. V dropped 7 bases and J dropped 7; count of bases not matched to a gene: 7. The CDR3 region has the DNA TGTGCCAGCGGACAGGGTGCCTGGGAGCAGTACTTC. Translated: CASGQGAWEQYF.

This clone was seen a single time. This sequence joins TRBV30 and TRBJ1-5; 7 nucleotides align to TRBD1. V gave up 2 bases and J gave up 4 bases; unmatched junction bases: 14. The CDR3 has 17 amino acids. Germline V gene sequence: CDR1 GTSNPN, CDR2 SVGIG (reference sequence). CDR3 in DNA: TGTGCCTGGAGTTTAACAGGGGCCGTGTTATTTAATCAGCCCCAGCATTTT. Amino acids: CAWSLTGAVLFNQPQHF.

The chain couples TRBV5-4 to TRBJ2-1; 7 nucleotides match TRBD1. V lost 2 bases and J lost 2; bases outside the gene matches: 4. The CDR3 spans 15 residues. The germline V gene encodes CDR1 SGHNT and CDR2 YYREEE (reference sequence). The CDR3 DNA sequence: TGTGCCAGCAGCTTACAGGGGAACCCCTACAATGAGCAGTTCTTC. It yields the protein CASSLQGNPYNEQFF.

This chain links TRBV2 with TRBJ1-5; 9 nucleotides line up with TRBD1. CDR3 size: 14 residues. Germline CDR1 and CDR2: SNHLY and FYNNEI. After removal of 3 bases from V and 6 bases from J, the junction contained 3 bases not matched to a gene. CDR3 sequence: CASSEGQGFQPQHF. The CDR3, as DNA: TGTGCCAGCAGTGAGGGACAGGGTTTTCAGCCCCAGCATTTT.

There are a few counts of this clone. The rearrangement joins TRBV6-1 to TRBJ2-2; 12 bases are a match to TRBD2. There are 15 residues in the CDR3. In germline, CDR1 is MNHNS, CDR2 SASEGT. The junction had 9 bases not matched to a gene; V was cut back by 9 bases and J by 7 bases. CDR3 sequence: CARDGTSGPNGELFF. The CDR3 region has the DNA TGTGCCAGGGACGGGACTAGCGGGCCCAACGGGGAGCTGTTTTTT.